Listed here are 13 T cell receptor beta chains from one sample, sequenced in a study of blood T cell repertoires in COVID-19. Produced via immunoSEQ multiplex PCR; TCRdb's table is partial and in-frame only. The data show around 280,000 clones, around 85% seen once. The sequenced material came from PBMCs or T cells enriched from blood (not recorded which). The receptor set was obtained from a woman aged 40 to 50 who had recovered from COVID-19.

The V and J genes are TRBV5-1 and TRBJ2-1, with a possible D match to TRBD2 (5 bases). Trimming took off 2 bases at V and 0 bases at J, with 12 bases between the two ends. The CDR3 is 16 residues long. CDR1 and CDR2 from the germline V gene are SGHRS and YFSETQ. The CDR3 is CASSFPSFTSYNEQFF. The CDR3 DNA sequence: TGCGCCAGCAGCTTCCCTAGCTTCACCTCCTACAATGAGCAGTTCTTC.

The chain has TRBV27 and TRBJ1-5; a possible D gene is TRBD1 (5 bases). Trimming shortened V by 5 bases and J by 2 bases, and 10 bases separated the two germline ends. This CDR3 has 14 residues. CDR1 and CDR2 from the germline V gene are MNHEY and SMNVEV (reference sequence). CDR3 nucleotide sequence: TGTGCCAGCAGTCCTCAGGGTGGCAATCAGCCCCAGCATTTT. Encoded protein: CASSPQGGNQPQHF.

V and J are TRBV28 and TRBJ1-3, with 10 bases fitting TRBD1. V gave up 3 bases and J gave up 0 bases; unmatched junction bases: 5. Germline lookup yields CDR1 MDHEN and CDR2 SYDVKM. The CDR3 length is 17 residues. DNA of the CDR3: TGTGCCAGCAGTTTCCGGGACAGGGGAGGCTCTGGAAACACCATATATTTT. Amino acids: CASSFRDRGGSGNTIYF.

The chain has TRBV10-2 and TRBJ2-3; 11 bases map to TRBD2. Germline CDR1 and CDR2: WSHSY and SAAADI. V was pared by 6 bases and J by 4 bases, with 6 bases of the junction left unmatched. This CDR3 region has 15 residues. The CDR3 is CASRILAGVSDTQYF. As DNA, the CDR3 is TGCGCCAGCAGGATACTAGCGGGAGTGTCAGATACGCAGTATTTT.

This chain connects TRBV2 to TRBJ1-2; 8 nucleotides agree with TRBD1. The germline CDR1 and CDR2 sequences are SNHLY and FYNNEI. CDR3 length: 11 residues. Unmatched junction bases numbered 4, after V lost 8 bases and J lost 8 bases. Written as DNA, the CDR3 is TGTGCCAGCTCCAGGACAGGGGGCTACACCTTC. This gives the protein CASSRTGGYTF.

CDR3: CASSLPQGGDGTDTQYF. The CDR3 DNA follows: TGTGCCAGCAGCTTACCACAGGGGGGGGATGGTACAGATACGCAGTATTTT. The chain joins TRBV7-9 to TRBJ2-3; D may be TRBD1 (8 bases). Per germline, CDR1 SEHNR and CDR2 FQNEAQ (reference sequence). V lost 2 bases and J 3 bases, leaving 18 bases between the germline ends. CDR3 length: 17 residues.

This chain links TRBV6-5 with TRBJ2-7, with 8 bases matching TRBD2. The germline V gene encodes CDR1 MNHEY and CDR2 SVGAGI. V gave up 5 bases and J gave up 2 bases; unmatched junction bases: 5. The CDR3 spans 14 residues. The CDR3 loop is CASSPSGSAYEQYF. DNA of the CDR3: TGTGCCAGCAGTCCGAGCGGGAGTGCCTACGAGCAGTACTTC.

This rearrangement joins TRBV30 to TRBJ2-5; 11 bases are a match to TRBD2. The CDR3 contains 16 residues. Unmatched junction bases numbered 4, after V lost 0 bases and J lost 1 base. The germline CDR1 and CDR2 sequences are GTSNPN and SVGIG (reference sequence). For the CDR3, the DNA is TGTGCCTGGAGTGTAGGACTAGCGGGCCCCCAAGAGACCCAGTACTTC. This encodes CAWSVGLAGPQETQYF.

The CDR3 here is CASSQAGQGADTQYF. CDR3 sequence (DNA): TGTGCCAGCAGCCAGGCGGGACAGGGGGCAGATACGCAGTATTTT. The rearrangement joins TRBV7-8 to TRBJ2-3; TRBD1 matches at 11 bases. CDR1 is SGHVS, CDR2 FQNEAQ, per germline. The junction had 5 bases not matched to a gene; V was cut back by 5 bases and J by 4 bases. This CDR3 is built from 15 residues.

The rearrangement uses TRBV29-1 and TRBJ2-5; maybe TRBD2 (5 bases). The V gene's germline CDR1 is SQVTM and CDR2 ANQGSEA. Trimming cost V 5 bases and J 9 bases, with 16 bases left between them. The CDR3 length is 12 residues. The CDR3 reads CSVHRGERAQYF. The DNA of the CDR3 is TGCAGCGTTCACCGTGGGGAGAGGGCCCAGTACTTC.

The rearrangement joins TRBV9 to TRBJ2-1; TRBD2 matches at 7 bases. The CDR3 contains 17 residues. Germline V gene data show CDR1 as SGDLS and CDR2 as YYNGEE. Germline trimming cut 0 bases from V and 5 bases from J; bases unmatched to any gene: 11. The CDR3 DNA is TGTGCCAGCAGCGTAGCTACTGGGCTAGCGGAGCACAATGAGCAGTTCTTC. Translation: CASSVATGLAEHNEQFF.

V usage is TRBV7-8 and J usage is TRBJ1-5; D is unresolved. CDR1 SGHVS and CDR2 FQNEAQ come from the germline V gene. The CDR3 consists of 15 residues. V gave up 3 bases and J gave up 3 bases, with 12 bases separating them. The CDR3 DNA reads TGTGCCAGCAGCTTGCGGGTGGTGGACAATCAGCCCCAGCATTTT. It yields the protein CASSLRVVDNQPQHF.

CDR3 bases: TGTGCCAGCAGTGACTCCCCTAGTCTGTCCAACGAGCAGTACTTC. This translates into CASSDSPSLSNEQYF. J is TRBJ2-7 and V is TRBV6-4; D unclear. This CDR3 region has 15 residues. The V gene's germline CDR1 is MRHNA and CDR2 SNTAGT. V was cut by 0 bases and J by 5 bases, with 14 bases left in between.